The 18 T cell receptor beta chains given below trace back to one sample, sequenced in a study of T-cell memory formation after mild COVID-19. MiXCR, run by TCRdb on the 5' RACE reads, gives a single entry per CDR3 protein. The sample lists 250,000 or so distinct CDR3 sequences, around 10% occurring once. The sample comprised PBMCs or a T cell subset sorted from them (not recorded which). All receptors come from a man younger than 35 who had mild COVID-19 (a few samples of this study predate the infection). Cell type and time point are not known.

Written as DNA, the CDR3 is TGTGCCAGCAGCGTTATGTTAGGCCTTCCCGGGGAGCTGTTTTTT. Amino acids: CASSVMLGLPGELFF. This chain uses TRBV9 with TRBJ2-2; no clear D. Looked up from germline, CDR1 is SGDLS and CDR2 is YYNGEE. This CDR3 region has 15 residues. V was trimmed by 2 bases and J by 6 bases, leaving 14 bases between them.

The rearrangement links TRBV9 to TRBJ2-1, with 8 bases lining up with TRBD1. This CDR3 comprises 18 residues. Germline CDR1 reads SGDLS; CDR2 reads YYNGEE. V lost 1 base to trimming and J lost 8 bases; unmatched junction nucleotides: 17. The CDR3 nucleotides are TGTGCCAGCAGCGTAATGAAGGGAAAAGGACAGGGTAGGGATGAGCAGTTCTTC. It is translated as CASSVMKGKGQGRDEQFF.

The chain carries TRBV24-1 and TRBJ1-1; D is unresolved. The CDR3 runs to 13 residues. Germline assignment: CDR1 KGHDR and CDR2 SFDVKD. V lost 10 bases to trimming and J lost 4 bases, with 15 bases between them. The CDR3 is CATFKGSGTEAFF. The CDR3 DNA is TGTGCCACTTTCAAGGGCTCAGGCACTGAAGCTTTCTTT.

This chain uses TRBV10-3 with TRBJ1-1, with D perhaps TRBD1 (6 bases). V lost 8 bases, J lost 7 bases, and 23 bases lay in between. The CDR3 totals 15 residues. Per the germline V gene, CDR1 is ENHRY and CDR2 is SYGVKD. CDR3 sequence reads: CAIRGIGGMGLEAFF. The CDR3 DNA sequence: TGTGCCATCCGCGGGATAGGGGGAATGGGGCTTGAAGCTTTCTTT.

V is TRBV4-1 and J is TRBJ2-2; tentatively, D is TRBD1 (5 bases). CDR1 and CDR2 from the germline V gene are MGHRA and YSYEKL. The length of the CDR3 is 15 residues. Trimming stripped 2 bases from V and 7 bases from J, with 14 bases between. The CDR3 region has the DNA TGCGCCAGCAGCCAACTGGACAACGGTGTCGGGGAGCTGTTTTTT. Its translation is CASSQLDNGVGELFF.

V and J are TRBV12-3 or TRBV12-4 and TRBJ2-1, with TRBD1 matching 7 bases. The CDR3 contains 13 residues. Trimming at V came to 10 bases and at J to 2 bases, leaving 5 bases not matched to a gene. The CDR3 DNA reads as TGTGCCATCAGGGACAGCGCCTACAATGAGCAGTTCTTC. It encodes CAIRDSAYNEQFF.

The J gene is TRBJ1-5, the V gene TRBV4-1, with 10 positions matching TRBD1. This CDR3 has 19 amino acids. Trimming took 1 base from V and 3 from J; bases not matched to a gene: 12. Germline CDR1 reads MGHRA; CDR2 reads YSYEKL. CDR3 nucleotide sequence: TGCGCCAGCAGCCAAGGTCTGACAGGGGGCGCGCCTGACAATCAGCCCCAGCATTTT. Residues: CASSQGLTGGAPDNQPQHF.

The rearrangement links TRBV4-3 to TRBJ2-5; TRBD2 matches 9 bases. The germline V gene encodes CDR1 LGHNA and CDR2 YSLEER. The CDR3 is made up of 17 amino acids. J gave up 4 bases and V 3 bases, and 12 bases lay outside the gene matches. The CDR3 DNA sequence: TGCGCCAGCAGCCACCTCAACGAAGCGGGGGGAGTAGAGACCCAGTACTTC. It translates to CASSHLNEAGGVETQYF.

Note on this clonotype: A much bigger clone sits one base away, suggesting this may be a read error. The J gene is TRBJ2-1, the V gene TRBV12-3 or TRBV12-4; TRBD2 is a possible D gene (5 bases). The germline V and J ends were trimmed by 4 bases and 3 bases, with 13 bases remaining between them. The CDR3 spans 15 residues. The CDR3 spells CASSWRGSYYNEQFF. The CDR3 nucleotides read TGTGCCAGCAGTTGGCGAGGGAGCTACTACAATGAGCAGTTCTTC.

The J gene is TRBJ2-7, the V gene TRBV12-3 or TRBV12-4; 8 bases are shared with TRBD2. Trimming removed 6 bases from V and 2 bases from J; junction bases left unmatched: 6. This CDR3 comprises 14 residues. CDR3 protein: CASSPTSGAYEQYF. DNA for the CDR3: TGTGCCAGCAGCCCTACTAGCGGAGCCTACGAGCAGTACTTC.

In this sample, this clonotype turned up a few times. This chain connects TRBV7-9 to TRBJ2-5, with D possibly TRBD2 on 5 matching bases. CDR3 length: 15 amino acids. V was trimmed by 5 bases and J by 5 bases, leaving 18 bases between them. Germline V gene data show CDR1 as SEHNR and CDR2 as FQNEAQ (reference sequence). The CDR3 spells CASSAIVGVSETQYF. The CDR3 DNA reads as TGTGCCAGCAGCGCGATTGTCGGGGTGAGCGAGACCCAGTACTTC.

Only a few counts were recorded for this clonotype. The chain combines TRBV25-1 with TRBJ1-3; unclear D gene. Trimming stripped 8 bases from V and 0 bases from J, with 8 bases between. The CDR3 has 13 amino acids. Germline V lookup: CDR1 MGHDK, CDR2 SYGVNS. The CDR3 reads CASERDSGNTIYF. In DNA, the CDR3 is TGTGCCAGCGAGAGGGACTCTGGAAACACCATATATTTT. Filled out from reference TRBV25-1 and TRBJ1-3, the complete variable domain reads EADIYQTPRYLVIGTGKKITLECSQTMGHDKMYWYQQDPGMELHLIHYSYGVNSTEKGDLSSESTVSRIRTEHFPLTLESARPSHTSQYLCASERDSGNTIYFGEGSWLTVV.

This clonotype was detected a few times. V usage is TRBV5-1 and J usage is TRBJ1-2; D perhaps matches TRBD1 (5 bases). Germline CDR1 is SGHRS and CDR2 is YFSETQ. V gave up 9 bases and J gave up 7 bases, with 16 bases separating them. This CDR3 is 12 amino acids long. CDR3 protein: CATRINQGGYTF. CDR3 DNA sequence: TGCGCCACGAGAATAAATCAGGGTGGCTACACCTTC.

The V and J genes are TRBV25-1 and TRBJ2-1, with a possible D match to TRBD1 (5 bases). The V and J ends lost 1 base and 7 bases respectively, with 17 bases between them. The CDR3 sequence is 16 residues long. From germline, CDR1 is MGHDK and CDR2 SYGVNS. The CDR3 nucleotides are TGTGCCAGCAGTGAATTAGGCAGGGAACCTGATAATGAGCAGTTCTTC. The encoded protein is CASSELGREPDNEQFF.

On this clonotype: This may be a read error: a much more frequent sequence differs by one nucleotide. The chain couples TRBV12-3 or TRBV12-4 to TRBJ2-1, with 8 bases fitting TRBD1. With V trimmed by 7 bases and J by 5 bases, 7 bases remained unmatched. The length of the CDR3 is 14 residues. CDR3 amino acids: CASMPRGRHNEQFF. The CDR3 region has the DNA TGTGCCAGCATGCCCAGGGGGCGCCACAATGAGCAGTTCTTC.

CDR3 in DNA: TGTGCCAGCAGTTTAACAGGGGCTGGAGGCTACACCTTC. Encoded protein: CASSLTGAGGYTF. This rearrangement joins TRBV27 to TRBJ1-2, with 7 positions matching TRBD1. The CDR3 sequence is 13 residues long. The J segment lost 8 bases and the V segment lost 2 bases, leaving 5 bases of the junction unmatched. Germline V lookup: CDR1 MNHEY, CDR2 SMNVEV (reference sequence).

This clonotype was observed at least ten times. The rearrangement joins TRBV6-5 to TRBJ1-1, with TRBD1 as a possible D gene (5 bases). The CDR3 covers 15 residues. Germline loops: CDR1 MNHEY, CDR2 SVGAGI. Trimming took 0 bases from V and 3 from J, leaving 11 bases between them. Here the CDR3 DNA reads TGTGCCAGCAGTTACTCTCCTTTGGGGGACACTGAAGCTTTCTTT. Protein: CASSYSPLGDTEAFF.

This clonotype came up many times. The chain carries TRBV6-1 and TRBJ2-7; 11 nucleotides match TRBD2. The V segment lost 7 bases and the J segment 7 bases; nucleotides outside the gene matches: 9. Germline V gene lookup returns CDR1 MNHNS and CDR2 SASEGT. The length of the CDR3 is 14 residues. The CDR3 DNA is TGTGCCAGCACCCTTGGGACTAGCGGCAGGGAGCAGTACGTC. It codes for CASTLGTSGREQYV.